Presented here are 7 T cell receptor beta chains from one specimen sequenced in a study of blood T cell repertoires in COVID-19. TCRdb keeps only in-frame clones here, not all; method: immunoSEQ multiplex PCR. Of 400,000 to 450,000 clones in the sample, roughly 88% were seen once. Sequencing input: peripheral blood. The receptor set was obtained from a woman younger than 45 with active or convalescent COVID-19.

This CDR3 reads CAISVSGRQPGANVLTF. The CDR3 DNA is TGTGCCATCAGTGTGAGCGGGAGGCAACCTGGGGCCAACGTCCTGACTTTC. The V gene is TRBV10-3, the J gene TRBJ2-6, with 9 bases aligning to TRBD2. The CDR3 covers 17 residues. The germline CDR1 and CDR2 sequences are ENHRY and SYGVKD. V lost 4 bases to trimming and J lost 2 bases; unmatched junction nucleotides: 6.

The gene calls are TRBV6-5 and TRBJ2-7; a weak D match, TRBD2 (5 bases). Germline V lookup: CDR1 MNHEY, CDR2 SVGAGI. The CDR3 loop spans 14 amino acids. V was trimmed by 4 bases and J by 9 bases, leaving 19 bases between them. The chain's CDR3 is CASSFQKPSSGQYF. The CDR3 region has the DNA TGTGCCAGCAGTTTTCAAAAACCTAGCTCCGGGCAGTACTTC.

The chain uses TRBV5-1 and TRBJ1-5, with D possibly being TRBD1 (6 bases). The germline V gene encodes CDR1 SGHRS and CDR2 YFSETQ. The CDR3 consists of 16 residues. Trimming pared 4 bases from V and 6 bases from J, leaving 20 bases between. As DNA, the CDR3 is TGCGCCAGCAGCCCACTAGGGGCAGGGGTGGGTCAGCCCCAGCATTTT. It translates to CASSPLGAGVGQPQHF.

J is TRBJ1-6 and V is TRBV27, with D possibly matching TRBD1 (5 bases). Per germline, CDR1 MNHEY and CDR2 SMNVEV (reference sequence). Trimming left V 5 bases short and J 10 bases short, with 21 bases between. CDR3 size: 16 residues. The CDR3 spells CASSLSTGGSLSPLHF. The CDR3 region has the DNA TGTGCCAGCAGTCTCTCGACGGGGGGGTCTCTCTCACCCCTCCACTTT.

The gene calls are TRBV5-4 and TRBJ2-5, with TRBD2 matching over 8 bases. CDR1 is SGHNT and CDR2 is YYREEE in the germline V gene (reference sequence). This CDR3 is built from 16 residues. V was pared by 4 bases and J by 1 base, with 9 bases of the junction left unmatched. The CDR3 protein is CASSQGLAEFQETQYF. The CDR3 DNA is TGTGCCAGCAGCCAAGGACTAGCAGAATTCCAAGAGACCCAGTACTTC.

This clone has more than one count but fewer than ten. The gene calls are TRBV3-1 (or the pseudogene TRBV3-2) and TRBJ1-1; a weak D match, TRBD1 (6 bases). The V gene's germline CDR1 is LGHDT and CDR2 YNNKEL (reference sequence). This CDR3 is 13 amino acids long. V lost 3 bases to trimming and J lost 5 bases, with 10 bases between them. The CDR3 loop reads CASSHQGKTEAFF. The CDR3 region has the DNA TGTGCCAGCAGCCACCAGGGGAAGACTGAAGCTTTCTTT.

Regarding this clone: The sample contains more than one DNA sequence encoding this CDR3. The chain carries TRBV27 and TRBJ1-6, with 8 nucleotides matching TRBD1. The V segment lost 4 bases and the J segment 9 bases; nucleotides outside the gene matches: 2. Germline CDR1 is MNHEY and CDR2 is SMNVEV (reference sequence). The CDR3 is 13 residues long. The CDR3 nucleotides read TGTGCCAGCAGTTCGGACAGGGTTTCACCCCTCCACTTT. Translated, it gives CASSSDRVSPLHF.